The entry that follows covers one T cell receptor beta chain sequence. The sample originates from a study of radiation and T cells in renal cell carcinoma. Time point: blood 4 weeks post-SBRT, at nephrectomy. The treatment here: 15 Gy SBRT to primary tumor, nephrectomy 4 weeks later. The table came from immunoSEQ multiplex PCR; TCRdb's copy has only in-frame clones and leaves some out. This table has about 78,000 clones, 80% to 90% appearing once. The CDR3 is 16 residues long. Germline-derived CDR1 and CDR2 are SGHRS and YFSETQ. The J segment lost 2 bases and the V segment lost 7 bases, leaving 8 bases of the junction unmatched.

The sequences come from blood, collected from a patient whose treatment included radiotherapy and nephrectomy. This rearrangement joins TRBV5-1 to TRBJ1-4; 10 nucleotides line up with TRBD1. This TCR came from a woman aged 70-85 years with renal cell carcinoma. As DNA, the CDR3 is TGCGCCAGCCGCCGGGACAGGGGTTCGACTAATGAAAAACTGTTTTTT. It specifies CASRRDRGSTNEKLFF.